Listed below are T cell receptor beta chains from one sample, sequenced in a study of blood T cells in healthy people across ages. TCRdb recomputed calls from the 5' RACE reads with MiXCR, one row per CDR3 protein. This sample yields around 780,000 distinct CDR3 sequences, of which around three fifths are seen a single time; around 24% belongs to the top ten. Sequencing input: blood. The origin of the receptors is a middle-aged man in good health. Each CDR3 is given with its conserved first and last residue. Fields, in order: D gene, J gene, clone size, V gene, CDR3 DNA, CDR3 protein. The D gene is left open where the match is weak. Clone size is shown for a subset of rows, as once, few, many or a class of expanded clone.

TRBD1,TRBJ1-2,many,TRBV10-3,TGTGCCATCACCCCGGACAGGGCCGACTATGGCTACACCTTC,CAITPDRADYGYTF
NA,TRBJ1-6,NA,TRBV20-1,TGCAGTGCTAGAGATCTTCCGGGGCGCGGAGGTTCACCCCTCCACTTT,CSARDLPGRGGSPLHF
NA,TRBJ2-7,NA,TRBV2,TGTGCCAGCACCCTATTTGGGGGCGCCTACGAGCAGTACTTC,CASTLFGGAYEQYF
NA,TRBJ2-7,NA,TRBV11-3,TGTGCCAGCGCACAGGTTTCCTACGAGCAGTACTTC,CASAQVSYEQYF
NA,TRBJ2-5,NA,TRBV7-3,TGTGCCAGCAGCTCGATCGACCCCAGGGGCCGGGAGACCCAGTACTTC,CASSSIDPRGRETQYF
NA,TRBJ2-1,NA,TRBV27,TGTGCCAGCAGTACCTTTCTCCGCCAGCCGACGGATGAGCAGTTCTTC,CASSTFLRQPTDEQFF
NA,TRBJ2-5,NA,TRBV27,TGTGCCAGCAGTTTCATCACCCAGGGAAACTCGGCGACCCAGTACTTC,CASSFITQGNSATQYF
NA,TRBJ2-5,few,TRBV5-6,TGTGCCAGCAGTTATCGAATAGAGACCCAGTACTTC,CASSYRIETQYF
TRBD2,TRBJ2-7,few,TRBV12-3/TRBV12-4,TGTGCCAGCAGTTCGACTAGCGGGATATACGAGCAGTACTTC,CASSSTSGIYEQYF
NA,TRBJ2-2,NA,TRBV7-3,TGTGCCAGCAGCCTGGGTCGGGACTCTACGGAGCTGTTTTTT,CASSLGRDSTELFF
NA,TRBJ2-5,NA,TRBV3-1,TGTGCCAGCAGCCAAGACCCAGGGTACCAAGAGACCCAGTACTTC,CASSQDPGYQETQYF
TRBD1,TRBJ2-4,few,TRBV11-2,TGTGCCAGCAGCTCCTACCGGGACAGGGTGGACATTCAGTACTTC,CASSSYRDRVDIQYF
NA,TRBJ1-1,NA,TRBV29-1,TGCAGCGTTGAATTGGACACTGAAGCTTTCTTT,CSVELDTEAFF
TRBD1,TRBJ2-1,few,TRBV5-1,TGTGCCAGCAGCCTGGACAGGGCGGATGAGCAGTTCTTC,CASSLDRADEQFF
TRBD1,TRBJ2-1,NA,TRBV20-1,TGCAGTGCTAGAGATCCCCACTCCCGGGGACAGGGGATCGAATACAATAAGCAGTTCTTC,CSARDPHSRGQGIEYNKQFF
TRBD1,TRBJ1-2,NA,TRBV7-6,TGTGCCAGCAGACCGACAGGGGCGGGATATGGCTACACCTTC,CASRPTGAGYGYTF
NA,TRBJ2-1,NA,TRBV4-3,TGCGCCAGCAGCCAAGATAAAGGAAATGAGCAGTTCTTC,CASSQDKGNEQFF
NA,TRBJ2-4,NA,TRBV6-1,TGTGCCATCTGGGGAGGGACAGAGCCAAACATTCAGTACTTC,CAIWGGTEPNIQYF
NA,TRBJ2-3,NA,TRBV30,TGTGCCTGGAGTGTACGGGTGGCAGTCTCTTCGAATACGCAGTATTTT,CAWSVRVAVSSNTQYF
NA,TRBJ2-5,many,TRBV5-1,TGCGCCAGCAGCTTGACCGTACAGGGAGAGACCCAGTACTTC,CASSLTVQGETQYF
NA,TRBJ2-7,NA,TRBV3-1,TGTGCCAGCAGCCGGACTAGGACAGACAATGAGCAGTACTTC,CASSRTRTDNEQYF
TRBD1,TRBJ2-6,once,TRBV7-2,TGTGCCAGCAGCGAAGGACAGGGCACCGGGGCCAACGTCCTGACTTTC,CASSEGQGTGANVLTF
TRBD2,TRBJ2-3,few,TRBV28,TGTGCCAGCCCAAAGAGCGGGGCGTTCACAGATACGCAGTATTTT,CASPKSGAFTDTQYF
NA,TRBJ2-7,NA,TRBV28,TGTGCCAGCAGTCCTGAAGGGAGAGTGGCCGAGCAGTACTTC,CASSPEGRVAEQYF
TRBD1,TRBJ2-3,NA,TRBV5-4,TGTGCCAGCAGCCCTGGGACAGGGGAGGTTGGAGATACGCAGTATTTT,CASSPGTGEVGDTQYF
NA,TRBJ2-7,NA,TRBV12-3/TRBV12-4,TGTGCCAGCAGTTTAGAGATTTCGCAGCAGTACTTC,CASSLEISQQYF
NA,TRBJ2-5,once,TRBV27,TGTGCCAGCAGCCACACTACCCAAGAGACCCAGTACTTC,CASSHTTQETQYF
TRBD2,TRBJ2-2,NA,TRBV6-2/TRBV6-3,TGTGCCAGCAGTACTAGCGGGAGGGTGAGCACCGGGGAGCTGTTTTTT,CASSTSGRVSTGELFF
NA,TRBJ2-6,few,TRBV7-8,TGTGCCAGCAGTGGGGCCCTTACTCCCTCTGGGGCCAACGTCCTGACTTTC,CASSGALTPSGANVLTF
NA,TRBJ2-7,few,TRBV9,TGTGCCAGCAGCGTAGCCAGTTCTTACGAGCAGTACTTC,CASSVASSYEQYF
NA,TRBJ2-3,NA,TRBV7-2,TGTGCCAGCAGCTTCTCCAAACTCGGACTAAGCACAGATACGCAGTATTTT,CASSFSKLGLSTDTQYF
TRBD2,TRBJ2-7,NA,TRBV6-5,TGTGCCAGCAAAAATTCCGGGACTAGCTTTAACGAGCAGTACTTC,CASKNSGTSFNEQYF
NA,TRBJ2-7,NA,TRBV25-1,TGTGCCAGCGGCCAGACAGATCTGAGCGAGCAGTACTTC,CASGQTDLSEQYF
TRBD1,TRBJ1-2,NA,TRBV29-1,TGCAGCGTCTGCGACAGGGGGGATGGCTACACCTTC,CSVCDRGDGYTF
TRBD2,TRBJ2-7,NA,TRBV29-1,TGCAGCGCCCTACCCCCAGCGGGAGACCCCATCTACGAGCAGTACTTC,CSALPPAGDPIYEQYF
NA,TRBJ2-3,NA,TRBV7-9,TGTGCCAGCAGCTTAGGTCGGAGGGGAGCCCCAGATACGCAGTATTTT,CASSLGRRGAPDTQYF
NA,TRBJ1-2,NA,TRBV9,TGTGCCAGCAGCGTAGAGGCCGAGTTTAACTATGGCTACACCTTC,CASSVEAEFNYGYTF
NA,TRBJ1-6,NA,TRBV6-2/TRBV6-3,TGTGCCAGCACCGTACTCCGGGATGCGGATTCACCCCTCCACTTT,CASTVLRDADSPLHF
TRBD1,TRBJ1-6,NA,TRBV7-9,TGTGCCAGCAGCGAGGACAGGGGACGAGGTTCACCCCTCCACTTT,CASSEDRGRGSPLHF
NA,TRBJ2-1,NA,TRBV19,TGTGCCAGTAGTATAAACCAGCGGTTCTCCTACAATGAGCAGTTCTTC,CASSINQRFSYNEQFF
TRBD1,TRBJ2-1,NA,TRBV2,TGTGCCAGCAGGGGACAGGGGAACAATGAGCAGTTCTTC,CASRGQGNNEQFF
NA,TRBJ2-6,NA,TRBV3-1,TGTGCCAGCAGCCAAGCGGCAGCCGGGGCCAACGTCCTGACTTTC,CASSQAAAGANVLTF
NA,TRBJ2-5,NA,TRBV11-2,TGTGCCAGCAGCTTGAGCAGGGGATCAGAGACCCAGTACTTC,CASSLSRGSETQYF
NA,TRBJ2-7,NA,TRBV12-5,TGTGCTAGTGAGGGGGACGGAGGATTATACTACGAGCAGTACTTC,CASEGDGGLYYEQYF
NA,TRBJ2-3,NA,TRBV28,TGTGCCAGCAGTTACCCCGGCAGGTTTCGAAATATGCAGTATTTT,CASSYPGRFRNMQYF
TRBD1,TRBJ2-3,NA,TRBV12-3/TRBV12-4,TGTGCCAGCAGTTCGCAGGGGGCCTTGAGCACAGATACGCAGTATTTT,CASSSQGALSTDTQYF
TRBD1,TRBJ2-1,NA,TRBV2,TGTGCCTCTCCGGGACAGGGAACTCACAATGAGCAGTTCTTC,CASPGQGTHNEQFF
NA,TRBJ2-7,NA,TRBV7-2,TGTGCCAGCAGCTTAAGGGGGGCGGTGAACGAGCAGTACTTC,CASSLRGAVNEQYF
TRBD2,TRBJ2-1,NA,TRBV29-1,TGCAGCGCCGGACTAGCGGGAGTATCCAATGAGCAGTTCTTC,CSAGLAGVSNEQFF
NA,TRBJ2-7,NA,TRBV4-3,TGCGCCAGCAGCCAGTTTCGTCAGGGGAGCTCCGACGAGCAGTACTTC,CASSQFRQGSSDEQYF
NA,TRBJ2-7,few,TRBV20-1,TGCAGTGCTGCCCCTAGGTGGGCCGACGAGCAGTACTTC,CSAAPRWADEQYF
NA,TRBJ2-7,NA,TRBV7-8,TGTGCCAGCAGCTTCCCTCCTGGGTCCTCCTACGAGCAGTACTTC,CASSFPPGSSYEQYF
NA,TRBJ2-4,few,TRBV2,TGTGCCAGCAGTCGGCGGATCGAAAACATTCAGTACTTC,CASSRRIENIQYF
NA,TRBJ2-1,NA,TRBV7-8,TGTGCCAGCAGCCGTACATCAGGGGTCTCCTACAATGAGCAGTTCTTC,CASSRTSGVSYNEQFF
TRBD2,TRBJ2-7,NA,TRBV3-1,TGTGCCAGCAGCCACCTTGTACTAGCGGGATCCTACGAGCAGTACTTC,CASSHLVLAGSYEQYF